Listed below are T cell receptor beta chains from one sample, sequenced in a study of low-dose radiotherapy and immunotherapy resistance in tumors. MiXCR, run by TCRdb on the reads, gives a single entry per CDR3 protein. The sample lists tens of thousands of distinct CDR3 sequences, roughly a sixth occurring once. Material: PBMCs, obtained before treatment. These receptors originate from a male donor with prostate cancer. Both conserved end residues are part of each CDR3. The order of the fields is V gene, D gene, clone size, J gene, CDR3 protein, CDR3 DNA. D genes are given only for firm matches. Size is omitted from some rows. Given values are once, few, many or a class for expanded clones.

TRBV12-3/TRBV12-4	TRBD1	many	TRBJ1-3	CASSSTGGSGNTIYF	TGTGCCAGCAGTTCGACAGGGGGCTCTGGAAACACCATATATTTT
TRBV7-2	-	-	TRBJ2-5	CASSPGSVTQETQYF	TGTGCCAGCAGCCCCGGATCCGTAACTCAAGAGACCCAGTACTTC
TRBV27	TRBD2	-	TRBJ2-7	CASSWGGGLVYEQYF	TGTGCCAGCAGTTGGGGGGGGGGTTTGGTCTACGAGCAGTACTTC
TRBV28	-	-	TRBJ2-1	CASSLSLNEQFF	TGTGCCAGCAGTTTATCCCTTAATGAGCAGTTCTTC
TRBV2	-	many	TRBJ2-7	CASSDQGAEQYF	TGTGCCAGCAGTGATCAAGGGGCCGAGCAGTACTTC
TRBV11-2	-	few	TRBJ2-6	CASSPWGAGSPPSGANVLTF	TGTGCCAGCAGCCCGTGGGGTGCGGGCAGTCCCCCCTCTGGGGCCAACGTCCTGACTTTC
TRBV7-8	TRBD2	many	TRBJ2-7	CASSLIAGALRGEQYF	TGTGCCAGCAGCTTAATAGCGGGGGCCCTGAGGGGAGAGCAGTACTTC
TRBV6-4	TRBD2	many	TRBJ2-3	CASSESSGGSTDTQYF	TGTGCCAGCAGTGAGTCGAGCGGGGGGAGCACAGATACGCAGTATTTT
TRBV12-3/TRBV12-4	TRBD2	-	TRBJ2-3	CASSLGGGGTDTQYF	TGTGCCAGCAGTTTAGGCGGGGGGGGCACAGATACGCAGTATTTT
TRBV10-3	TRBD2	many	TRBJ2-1	CAISPTSGGAEQFF	TGTGCCATCAGCCCGACTAGCGGGGGGGCCGAGCAGTTCTTC
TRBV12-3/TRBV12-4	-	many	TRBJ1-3	CASRENRVGGNTIYF	TGTGCCAGCAGAGAAAACAGGGTTGGTGGAAACACCATATATTTT
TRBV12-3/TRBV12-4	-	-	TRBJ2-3	CASSLSIGTDTQYF	TGTGCCAGCAGTTTATCCATTGGTACAGATACGCAGTATTTT
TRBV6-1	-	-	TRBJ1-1	CASSSSRANTEAFF	TGTGCCAGCAGTTCGTCCAGGGCGAACACTGAAGCTTTCTTT
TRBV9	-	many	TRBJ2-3	CASSVGAGRTDTQYF	TGTGCCAGCAGCGTAGGGGCAGGACGCACAGATACGCAGTATTTT
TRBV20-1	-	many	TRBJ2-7	CSARSDSSYEQYF	TGCAGTGCTAGGAGTGACAGCTCCTACGAGCAGTACTTC
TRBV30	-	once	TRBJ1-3	CAWKESNTIYF	TGTGCCTGGAAAGAGTCAAACACCATATATTTT
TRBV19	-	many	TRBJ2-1	CASSTSWGYNEQFF	TGTGCCAGTAGTACCAGCTGGGGCTACAATGAGCAGTTCTTC
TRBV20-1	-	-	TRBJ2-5	CSAPTGPETQYF	TGCAGTGCTCCTACAGGGCCAGAGACCCAGTACTTC
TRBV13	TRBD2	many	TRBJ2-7	CASSLGLAGGVYEQYF	TGTGCCAGCAGCTTAGGGTTAGCGGGGGGAGTCTACGAGCAGTACTTC
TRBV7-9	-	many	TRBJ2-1	CASSLGGRTYNEQFF	TGTGCCAGCAGCTTGGGGGGGCGTACCTACAATGAGCAGTTCTTC
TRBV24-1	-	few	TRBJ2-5	CATSDHRSSETQYF	TGTGCCACCAGTGACCACAGGTCATCAGAGACCCAGTACTTC
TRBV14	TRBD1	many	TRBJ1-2	CASSRWTGGYGYTF	TGTGCCAGCAGCCGTTGGACAGGGGGTTATGGCTACACCTTC
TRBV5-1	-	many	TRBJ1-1	CASSLSLEGRTEAFF	TGCGCCAGCAGCTTGAGCTTGGAGGGTAGGACTGAAGCTTTCTTT
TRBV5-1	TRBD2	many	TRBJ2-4	CASSLATGLAGWENIQYF	TGCGCCAGCAGCTTGGCTACCGGACTAGCGGGGTGGGAAAACATTCAGTACTTC
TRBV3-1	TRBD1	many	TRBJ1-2	CASSQDSGTGYGYTF	TGTGCCAGCAGCCAAGATTCCGGGACAGGATATGGCTACACCTTC
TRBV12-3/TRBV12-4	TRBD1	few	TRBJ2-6	CASSPQGITGANVLTF	TGTGCCAGCAGTCCACAGGGGATCACTGGGGCCAACGTCCTGACTTTC
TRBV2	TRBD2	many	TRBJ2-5	CASSVSGGATQTQYF	TGTGCCAGCAGTGTTAGCGGGGGGGCCACACAGACCCAGTACTTC
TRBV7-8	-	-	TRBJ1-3	CASSLPPGNTIYF	TGTGCCAGCAGCCTACCCCCAGGAAACACCATATATTTT
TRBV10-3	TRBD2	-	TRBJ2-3	CATTSGGAGTQYF	TGTGCCACCACTAGCGGGGGGGCCGGTACGCAGTATTTT
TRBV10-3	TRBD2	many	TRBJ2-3	CASQLSAGVPTDTQYF	TGTGCCTCCCAGTTATCAGCGGGGGTCCCCACAGATACGCAGTATTTT
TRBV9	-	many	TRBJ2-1	CASSLFGGDNEQFF	TGTGCCAGCAGCTTGTTTGGGGGCGACAATGAGCAGTTCTTC
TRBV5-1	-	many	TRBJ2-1	CASSLEEGSSYNEQFF	TGCGCCAGCAGCTTGGAGGAGGGGAGCTCCTACAATGAGCAGTTCTTC
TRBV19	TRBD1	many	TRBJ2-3	CASVGGHWTDTQYF	TGTGCCAGCGTAGGGGGCCACTGGACAGATACGCAGTATTTT
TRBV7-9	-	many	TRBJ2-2	CASSLEGGTPGTGELFF	TGTGCCAGCAGCTTAGAAGGAGGGACACCCGGGACCGGGGAGCTGTTTTTT
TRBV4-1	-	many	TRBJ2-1	CASSQEVGSGNEQFF	TGCGCCAGCAGCCAAGAGGTAGGGAGTGGCAATGAGCAGTTCTTC
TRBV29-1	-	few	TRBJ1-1	CSVEAGARNTEAFF	TGCAGCGTTGAAGCGGGGGCGCGGAACACTGAAGCTTTCTTT
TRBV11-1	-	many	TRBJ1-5	CASSFYRESNQPQHF	TGTGCCAGCAGCTTCTACAGGGAGAGCAATCAGCCCCAGCATTTT
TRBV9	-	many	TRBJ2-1	CASSVGERYNEQFF	TGTGCCAGCAGCGTAGGGGAGAGGTATAATGAGCAGTTCTTC
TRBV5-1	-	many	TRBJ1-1	CASREGFGTEAFF	TGCGCCAGCAGGGAGGGATTTGGGACTGAAGCTTTCTTT